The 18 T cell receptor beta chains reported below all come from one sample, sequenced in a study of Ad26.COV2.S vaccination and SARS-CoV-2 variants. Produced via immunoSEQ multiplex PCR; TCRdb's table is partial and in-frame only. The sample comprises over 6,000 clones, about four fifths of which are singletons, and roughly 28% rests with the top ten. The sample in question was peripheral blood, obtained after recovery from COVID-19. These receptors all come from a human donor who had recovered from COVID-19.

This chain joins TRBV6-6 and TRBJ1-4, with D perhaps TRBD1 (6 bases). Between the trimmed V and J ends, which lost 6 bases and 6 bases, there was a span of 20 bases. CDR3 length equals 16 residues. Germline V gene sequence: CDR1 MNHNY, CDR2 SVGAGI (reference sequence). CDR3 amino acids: CASSGGGISSDEKLFF. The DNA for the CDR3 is TGTGCCAGCAGCGGAGGGGGAATCAGTTCGGATGAAAAACTGTTTTTT.

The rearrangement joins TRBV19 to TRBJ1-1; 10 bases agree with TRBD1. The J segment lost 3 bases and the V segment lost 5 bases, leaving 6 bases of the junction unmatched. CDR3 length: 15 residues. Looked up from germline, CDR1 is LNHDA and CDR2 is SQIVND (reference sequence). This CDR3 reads CASSYYGTGDTEAFF. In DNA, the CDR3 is TGTGCCAGTAGTTACTACGGGACAGGGGACACTGAAGCTTTCTTT. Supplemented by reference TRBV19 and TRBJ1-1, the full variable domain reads DGGITQSPKYLFRKEGQNVTLSCEQNLNHDAMYWYRQDPGQGLRLIYYSQIVNDFQKGDIAEGYSVSREKKESFPLTVTSAQKNPTAFYLCASSYYGTGDTEAFFGQGTRLTVV.

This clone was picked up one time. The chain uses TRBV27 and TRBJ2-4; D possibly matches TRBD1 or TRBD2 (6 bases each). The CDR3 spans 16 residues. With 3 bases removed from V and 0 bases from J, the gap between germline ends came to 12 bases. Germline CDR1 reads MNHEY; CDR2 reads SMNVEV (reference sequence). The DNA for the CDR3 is TGTGCCAGCAGTTTGGTTGGGGGGCGAGCCAAAAACATTCAGTACTTC. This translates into CASSLVGGRAKNIQYF.

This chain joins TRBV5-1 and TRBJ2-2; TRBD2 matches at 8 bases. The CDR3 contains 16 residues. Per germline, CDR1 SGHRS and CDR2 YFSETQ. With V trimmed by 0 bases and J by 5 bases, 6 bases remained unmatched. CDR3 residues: CASSLEVSGGTGELFF. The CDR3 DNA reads TGCGCCAGCAGCTTGGAGGTGTCGGGAGGGACCGGGGAGCTGTTTTTT. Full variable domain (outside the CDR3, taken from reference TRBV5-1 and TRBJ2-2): KAGVTQTPRYLIKTRGQQVTLSCSPISGHRSVSWYQQTPGQGLQFLFEYFSETQRNKGNFPGRFSGRQFSNSRSEMNVSTLELGDSALYLCASSLEVSGGTGELFFGEGSRLTVL.

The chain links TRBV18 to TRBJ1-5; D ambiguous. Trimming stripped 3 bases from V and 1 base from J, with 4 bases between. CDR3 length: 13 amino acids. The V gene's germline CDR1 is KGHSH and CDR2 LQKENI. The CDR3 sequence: CASSPGSNQPQHF. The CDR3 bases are TGTGCCAGCTCACCGGGAAGCAATCAGCCCCAGCATTTT.

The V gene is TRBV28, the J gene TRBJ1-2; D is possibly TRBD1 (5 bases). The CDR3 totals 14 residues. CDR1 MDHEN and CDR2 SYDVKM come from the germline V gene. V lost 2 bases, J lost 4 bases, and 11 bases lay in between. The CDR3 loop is CASSLEPGTYGYTF. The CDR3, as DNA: TGTGCCAGCAGTTTAGAGCCAGGGACCTATGGCTACACCTTC.

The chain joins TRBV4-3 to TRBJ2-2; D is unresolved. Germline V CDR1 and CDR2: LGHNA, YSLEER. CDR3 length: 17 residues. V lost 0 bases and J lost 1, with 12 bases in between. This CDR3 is CASSQDAPGLNTGELFF. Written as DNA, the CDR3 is TGCGCCAGCAGCCAAGATGCTCCCGGGTTGAACACCGGGGAGCTGTTTTTT.

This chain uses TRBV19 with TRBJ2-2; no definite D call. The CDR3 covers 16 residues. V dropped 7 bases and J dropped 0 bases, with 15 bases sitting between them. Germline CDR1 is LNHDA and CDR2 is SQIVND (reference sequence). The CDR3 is CASIYSCASNTGELFF. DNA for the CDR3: TGTGCCAGTATTTACTCCTGTGCATCGAACACCGGGGAGCTGTTTTTT.

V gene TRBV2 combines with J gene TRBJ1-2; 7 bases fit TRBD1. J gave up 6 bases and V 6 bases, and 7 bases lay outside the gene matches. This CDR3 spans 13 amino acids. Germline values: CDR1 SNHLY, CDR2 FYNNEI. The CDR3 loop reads CASRRGQANGYTF. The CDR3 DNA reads TGTGCCAGCAGACGCGGACAGGCCAATGGCTACACCTTC.

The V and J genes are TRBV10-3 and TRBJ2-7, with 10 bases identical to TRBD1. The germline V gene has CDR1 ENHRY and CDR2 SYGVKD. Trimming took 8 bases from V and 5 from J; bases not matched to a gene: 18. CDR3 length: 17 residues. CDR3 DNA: TGTGCCATCGAGGACCAGGAAAGGGACAGGGGTTTAAACGAGCAGTACTTC. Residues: CAIEDQERDRGLNEQYF.

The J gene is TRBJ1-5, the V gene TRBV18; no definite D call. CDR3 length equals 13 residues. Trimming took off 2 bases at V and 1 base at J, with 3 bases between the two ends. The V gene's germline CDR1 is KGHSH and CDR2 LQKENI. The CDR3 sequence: CASSPSSNQPQHF. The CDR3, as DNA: TGTGCCAGCTCACCATCGAGCAATCAGCCCCAGCATTTT.

CDR3: CASSQSGLVVTYEQYF. The CDR3 region has the DNA TGTGCCAGCAGCCAATCCGGACTAGTCGTGACCTACGAGCAGTACTTC. This chain joins TRBV3-1 (or the pseudogene TRBV3-2) and TRBJ2-7, with 7 bases aligning to TRBD2. Germline CDR1 LGHDT, CDR2 YNNKEL (reference sequence). V lost 2 bases to trimming and J lost 2 bases; unmatched junction nucleotides: 9. CDR3 length: 16 amino acids.

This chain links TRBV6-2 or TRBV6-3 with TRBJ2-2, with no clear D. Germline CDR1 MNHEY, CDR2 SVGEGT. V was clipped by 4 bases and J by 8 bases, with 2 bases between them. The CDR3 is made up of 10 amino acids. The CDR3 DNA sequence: TGTGCCAGCAGTTCAGGGGAGCTGTTTTTT. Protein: CASSSGELFF.

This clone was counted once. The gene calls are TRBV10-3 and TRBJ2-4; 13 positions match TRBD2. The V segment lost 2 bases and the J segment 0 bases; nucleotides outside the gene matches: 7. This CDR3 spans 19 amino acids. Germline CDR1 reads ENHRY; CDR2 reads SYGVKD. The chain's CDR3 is CAISETSTSGGVAKNIQYF. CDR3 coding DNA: TGTGCCATCAGTGAGACCTCAACTAGCGGGGGGGTAGCCAAAAACATTCAGTACTTC.

This chain's CDR3 is CASSSETFPYNEQFF. The CDR3 DNA reads as TGTGCCAGCAGCTCCGAGACCTTCCCCTACAATGAGCAGTTCTTC. The chain carries TRBV6-5 and TRBJ2-1; the D is unclear. With 6 bases removed from V and 2 bases from J, the gap between germline ends came to 14 bases. The V gene's germline CDR1 is MNHEY and CDR2 SVGAGI. CDR3 length: 15 amino acids.

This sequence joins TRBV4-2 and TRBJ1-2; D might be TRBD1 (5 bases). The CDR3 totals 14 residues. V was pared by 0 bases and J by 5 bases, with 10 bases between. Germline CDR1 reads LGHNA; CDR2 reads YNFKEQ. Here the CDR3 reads CASSQDPGSYGYTF. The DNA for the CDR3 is TGTGCCAGCAGCCAAGATCCAGGGAGTTATGGCTACACCTTC.

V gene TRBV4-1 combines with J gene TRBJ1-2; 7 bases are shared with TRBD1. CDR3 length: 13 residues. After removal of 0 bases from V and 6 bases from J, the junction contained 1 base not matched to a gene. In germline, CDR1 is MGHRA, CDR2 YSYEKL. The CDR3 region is CASSQERGHGYTF. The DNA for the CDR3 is TGCGCCAGCAGCCAAGAAAGGGGGCATGGCTACACCTTC.

The CDR3 DNA reads as TGTGCCTGGAGTGTACGACGGCAGACTAGCGGGACTTGGGAGCAGTACTTC. Protein: CAWSVRRQTSGTWEQYF. The chain couples TRBV30 to TRBJ2-7, with TRBD2 matching over 11 bases. The germline V gene has CDR1 GTSNPN and CDR2 SVGIG (reference sequence). CDR3 size: 17 residues. The trim removed 0 bases at V and 7 bases at J, leaving 14 bases unmatched.